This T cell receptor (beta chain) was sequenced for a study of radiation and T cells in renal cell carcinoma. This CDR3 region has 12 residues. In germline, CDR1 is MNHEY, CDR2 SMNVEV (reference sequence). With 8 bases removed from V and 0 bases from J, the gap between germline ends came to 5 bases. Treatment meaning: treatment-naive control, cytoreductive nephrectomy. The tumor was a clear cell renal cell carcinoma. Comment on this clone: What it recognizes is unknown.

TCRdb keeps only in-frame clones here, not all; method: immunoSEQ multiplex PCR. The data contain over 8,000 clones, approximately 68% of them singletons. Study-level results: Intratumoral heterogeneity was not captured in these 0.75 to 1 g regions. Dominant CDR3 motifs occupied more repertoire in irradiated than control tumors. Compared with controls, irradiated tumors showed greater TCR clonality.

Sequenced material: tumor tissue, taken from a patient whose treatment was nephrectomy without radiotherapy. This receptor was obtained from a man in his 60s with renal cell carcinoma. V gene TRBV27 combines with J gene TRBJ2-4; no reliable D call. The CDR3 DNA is TGTGCCAGCGGGCTAGCCAAAAACATTCAGTACTTC. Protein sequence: CASGLAKNIQYF.